The 7 T cell receptor beta chains below all came from one sample that was sequenced in a study of shared clonotypes between healthy human individuals. Data came from immunoSEQ multiplex PCR; TCRdb stores just in-frame clones and leaves some out. The sample lists hundreds of thousands of clones, around 73% occurring once. What was sequenced was memory CD4+ T cells sorted from blood. Subset noted: CD45RA-negative fraction. These receptors all stem from a woman aged 25 to 45 in good health.

V and J are TRBV7-8 and TRBJ2-7, with 10 bases fitting TRBD1. Germline CDR1 SGHVS, CDR2 FQNEAQ. The CDR3 has 15 amino acids. Trimming took 1 base from V and 2 from J; bases not matched to a gene: 2. CDR3 sequence (DNA): TGTGCCAGCAGCTTAGGCGACAGGGGGCCCTACGAGCAGTACTTC. Translation: CASSLGDRGPYEQYF.

The chain uses TRBV6-1 and TRBJ1-6, with D tentatively TRBD1 (5 bases). Trimming cost V 8 bases and J 7 bases, with 12 bases left between them. CDR3 size: 13 residues. Germline V gene data show CDR1 as MNHNS and CDR2 as SASEGT. DNA of the CDR3: TGTGCCAGCGGGCCGGGGGGGAATTCACCCCTCCACTTT. The encoded protein is CASGPGGNSPLHF.

The chain is built from TRBV25-1 and TRBJ2-7, with D uncertain. Germline V gives CDR1 MGHDK, CDR2 SYGVNS. The V and J ends lost 3 bases and 4 bases respectively, with 4 bases between them. The CDR3 extends over 11 amino acids. CDR3 protein: CASSEKYEQYF. In DNA form, the CDR3 reads TGTGCCAGCAGTGAGAAATACGAGCAGTACTTC.

The J gene is TRBJ2-7, the V gene TRBV7-9, with 9 bases that match TRBD1. J lost 7 bases, V lost 5 bases, and 15 bases had no gene match. The CDR3 runs 16 residues. The V gene's germline CDR1 is SEHNR and CDR2 FQNEAQ (reference sequence). CDR3 amino acids: CASSRPPGQGYREQYF. The CDR3 region has the DNA TGTGCCAGCAGCAGACCCCCGGGACAGGGATATCGGGAGCAGTACTTC.

This chain uses TRBV28 with TRBJ2-7; 9 bases are a match to TRBD2. V trimming: 6 bases; J trimming: 0 bases; junction bases outside the gene matches: 3. The CDR3 consists of 14 residues. CDR1 and CDR2 (germline): MDHEN, SYDVKM. CDR3 in amino acids: CASRLAGRSYEQYF. The CDR3, as DNA: TGTGCCAGCAGACTAGCGGGTCGCTCCTACGAGCAGTACTTC.

The chain recombines TRBV10-1 with TRBJ2-3, with TRBD2 matching 7 bases. Unmatched junction bases numbered 9, after V lost 8 bases and J lost 4 bases. The V gene's germline CDR1 is WNHNN and CDR2 SYGVQD (reference sequence). The CDR3 runs 14 residues. The CDR3 nucleotides read TGCGCCAGCTCAAGCGGGATGGGTGCAGATACGCAGTATTTT. Protein product: CASSSGMGADTQYF.

The V call is TRBV10-2, the J call TRBJ2-2; TRBD2 is a possible D gene (5 bases). The CDR3 is 15 amino acids. Per the germline V gene, CDR1 is WSHSY and CDR2 is SAAADI. The ends were cut back, 3 bases at V and 0 bases at J, with 8 bases in the middle. CDR3 coding DNA: TGCGCCAGCAGTGAAGTGGGAGCGAACACCGGGGAGCTGTTTTTT. Amino acid sequence: CASSEVGANTGELFF.